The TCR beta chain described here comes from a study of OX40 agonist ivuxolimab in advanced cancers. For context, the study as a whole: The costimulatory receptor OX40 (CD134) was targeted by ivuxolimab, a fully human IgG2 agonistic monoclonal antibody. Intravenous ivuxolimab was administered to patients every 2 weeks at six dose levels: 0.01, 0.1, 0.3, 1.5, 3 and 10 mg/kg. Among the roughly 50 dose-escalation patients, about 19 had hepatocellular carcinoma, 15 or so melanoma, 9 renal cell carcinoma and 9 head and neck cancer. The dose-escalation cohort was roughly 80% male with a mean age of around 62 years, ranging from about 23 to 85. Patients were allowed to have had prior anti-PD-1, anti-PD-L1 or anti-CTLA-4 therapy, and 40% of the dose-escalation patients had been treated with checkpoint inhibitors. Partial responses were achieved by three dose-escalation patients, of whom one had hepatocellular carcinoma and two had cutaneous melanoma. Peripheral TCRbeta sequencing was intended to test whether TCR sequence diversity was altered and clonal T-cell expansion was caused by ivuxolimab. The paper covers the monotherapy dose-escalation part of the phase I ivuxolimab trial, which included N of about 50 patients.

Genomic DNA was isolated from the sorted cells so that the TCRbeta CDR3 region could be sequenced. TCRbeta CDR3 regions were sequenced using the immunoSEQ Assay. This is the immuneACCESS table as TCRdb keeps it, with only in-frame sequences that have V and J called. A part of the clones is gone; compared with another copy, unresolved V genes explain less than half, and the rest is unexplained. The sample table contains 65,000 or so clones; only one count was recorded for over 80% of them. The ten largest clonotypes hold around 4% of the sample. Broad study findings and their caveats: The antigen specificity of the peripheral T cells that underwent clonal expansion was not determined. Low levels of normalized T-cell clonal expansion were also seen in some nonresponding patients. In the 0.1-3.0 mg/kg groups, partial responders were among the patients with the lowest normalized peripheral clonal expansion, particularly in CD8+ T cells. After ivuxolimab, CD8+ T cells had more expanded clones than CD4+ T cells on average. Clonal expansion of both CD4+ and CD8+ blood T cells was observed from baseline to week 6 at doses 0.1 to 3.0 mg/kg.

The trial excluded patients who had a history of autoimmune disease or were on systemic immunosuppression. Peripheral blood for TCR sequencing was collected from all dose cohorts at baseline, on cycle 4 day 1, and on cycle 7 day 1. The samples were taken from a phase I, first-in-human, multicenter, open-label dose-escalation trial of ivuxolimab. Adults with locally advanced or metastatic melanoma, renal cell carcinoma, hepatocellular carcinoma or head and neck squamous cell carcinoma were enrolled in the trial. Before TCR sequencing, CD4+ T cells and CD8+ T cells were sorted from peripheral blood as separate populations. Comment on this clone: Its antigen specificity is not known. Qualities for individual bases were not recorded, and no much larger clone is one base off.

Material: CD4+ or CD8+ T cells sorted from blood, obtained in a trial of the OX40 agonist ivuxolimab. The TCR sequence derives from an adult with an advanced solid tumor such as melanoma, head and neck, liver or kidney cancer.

CDR3 loop: CASSFSGTTLETQYF. The DNA sequence follows: TGTGCCAGCAGCTTCTCCGGGACCACGCTTGAGACCCAGTACTTC. The chain was built from TRBV5-6 and TRBJ2-5, with the D call tentatively TRBD1 or TRBD2, each fitting 5 bases. The CDR3 covers 15 residues, taking in both the cysteine and the phenylalanine. Only the CDR3 region is kept as DNA, spanning 45 bases read in frame from base 1. V lost 2 bases and J lost 5 bases; the stretch between them is 16 bases long. The CDR1 and CDR2 encoded by the germline V gene are SGHDT and YYEEEE.